This T cell receptor beta chain was captured by sequencing in a study of T cell responses to AZD1222 COVID-19 vaccine. This CDR3 contains 16 residues. Trimming pared 3 bases from V and 3 bases from J, leaving 17 bases between. CDR1 is SGHNT and CDR2 is YENEEA in the germline V gene. Findings of the study overall: Donors were largely white British and mainly female; clonal diversity was possibly underestimated. Repertoires in all cases were sampled only once the peak T cell response had passed.

Repertoires were generated with immunoSEQ multiplex PCR, while TCRdb's copy carries only in-frame clones and drops some. The sample lists approximately 84,000 clones; around 91% were seen once. In regard to this clone: The target antigen is unknown.

The clonotype was recovered from an adult who received the AZD1222 COVID-19 vaccine. This chain connects TRBV11-3 to TRBJ1-2, with D possibly being TRBD1 (6 bases). The specimen was peripheral blood, collected 28 days after the second AZD1222 dose. This CDR3 reads CASSFYDRPPDYGYTF. The CDR3 nucleotides read TGTGCCAGCAGCTTTTATGACAGGCCCCCGGACTATGGCTACACCTTC.